The clone carrying this T cell receptor beta chain was seen just once. The antigen is undetermined. The data derive from a study of cytomegalovirus exposure and HLA in healthy donors. General observations from the study: Most of the CMV-associated TCR beta chains (in a later analysis) appeared to be HLA-restricted. Presence/absence analyses rested on an assumption that sequencing depth was roughly uniform across donors.

Primers for the PCR totalled 60 Vbeta and 13 Jbeta. Sequenced by immunoSEQ multiplex PCR; TCRdb stores in-frame clones only, minus some. Of approximately 130,000 clones listed, 65% to 90% are singletons. This CDR3 spans 14 amino acids. The V gene's germline CDR1 is SQVTM and CDR2 ANQGSEA. The V segment lost 1 base and the J segment 0 bases; nucleotides outside the gene matches: 3. The TCR was taken from a woman aged 40 to 50 in good health and CMV-seronegative. J is TRBJ2-7 and V is TRBV29-1; 7 bases agree with TRBD2. The source material was PBMCs. The CDR3 protein is CSVEGEGTSYEQYF. CDR3 in DNA: TGCAGCGTTGAAGGGGAGGGGACCTCCTACGAGCAGTACTTC.